This passage covers 15 T cell receptor beta chains from one sample sequenced in a study of blood T cell repertoires in COVID-19. Sequencing was performed with immunoSEQ multiplex PCR; in TCRdb, only in-frame clones are kept and a portion is missing. The table includes some 490,000 clones, approximately 85% detected once. Sequenced input: peripheral blood. Receptors were obtained from a human donor in a cohort sampled during active COVID-19.

This chain connects TRBV2 to TRBJ2-3; the match to TRBD1 covers 11 bases. This CDR3 spans 15 amino acids. V shed 6 bases, J shed 8 bases, and the junction held 10 bases outside the gene matches. The germline V gene encodes CDR1 SNHLY and CDR2 FYNNEI. CDR3 region: CASRISGTGGGTQYF. The CDR3, as DNA: TGTGCCAGCAGGATTTCCGGGACAGGGGGTGGTACGCAGTATTTT.

The chain employs TRBV19 and TRBJ1-1; 7 bases are shared with TRBD1. Germline values: CDR1 LNHDA, CDR2 SQIVND (reference sequence). The CDR3 consists of 13 residues. The ends lost 4 bases at V and 3 bases at J; junction bases unmatched: 2. The CDR3 sequence is CASSTGQYTEAFF. In DNA form, the CDR3 reads TGTGCCAGTAGTACGGGACAGTACACTGAAGCTTTCTTT.

The rearrangement joins TRBV2 to TRBJ2-7; a possible D gene is TRBD1 (7 bases). The CDR3 sequence is 14 residues long. The V end lost 10 bases, the J end lost 2 bases, and 18 bases lay between the germline ends. Germline CDR1 and CDR2: SNHLY and FYNNEI. CDR3 bases: TGTGCCACCAACCGACGGGGGACAGCCTACGAGCAGTACTTC. Residues: CATNRRGTAYEQYF.

The rearrangement joins TRBV5-1 to TRBJ1-3, with TRBD1 matching over 9 bases. Per germline, CDR1 SGHRS and CDR2 YFSETQ. The J segment lost 4 bases and the V segment lost 4 bases, leaving 15 bases of the junction unmatched. This CDR3 contains 18 residues. CDR3 in amino acids: CASSPNGLGTGRGNTIYF. The CDR3 nucleotides read TGCGCCAGCAGCCCCAACGGCCTAGGGACAGGGCGCGGAAACACCATATATTTT. Full variable domain (rest looked up from reference TRBV5-1 and TRBJ1-3): KAGVTQTPRYLIKTRGQQVTLSCSPISGHRSVSWYQQTPGQGLQFLFEYFSETQRNKGNFPGRFSGRQFSNSRSEMNVSTLELGDSALYLCASSPNGLGTGRGNTIYFGEGSWLTVV.

The gene calls are TRBV7-9 and TRBJ2-7, with 10 bases matching TRBD1. The V segment lost 5 bases and the J segment 5 bases; nucleotides outside the gene matches: 6. The CDR3 totals 14 residues. Germline CDR1 reads SEHNR; CDR2 reads FQNEAQ (reference sequence). Here the CDR3 reads CASSPGQGSHEQYF. The CDR3 DNA is TGTGCCAGCAGCCCGGGACAGGGGTCCCACGAGCAGTACTTC.

The chain recombines TRBV5-1 with TRBJ2-1, with 7 bases matching TRBD1. Losses at the gene ends were 5 bases for V and 7 bases for J; bases not matched to a gene: 9. Germline CDR1 SGHRS, CDR2 YFSETQ. The CDR3 consists of 14 residues. CDR3 protein: CASRFLQGKNEQFF. For the CDR3, the DNA is TGCGCCAGCAGGTTCCTACAGGGGAAGAATGAGCAGTTCTTC. Complete variable domain (other parts from reference TRBV5-1 and TRBJ2-1): KAGVTQTPRYLIKTRGQQVTLSCSPISGHRSVSWYQQTPGQGLQFLFEYFSETQRNKGNFPGRFSGRQFSNSRSEMNVSTLELGDSALYLCASRFLQGKNEQFFGPGTRLTVL.

Details on this clone: Germline and junction disagree at one end, which may indicate a read error. V is TRBV19 and J is TRBJ2-1; D remains ambiguous. CDR3 size: 12 residues. Germline lookup yields CDR1 LNHDA and CDR2 SQIVND (reference sequence). The CDR3 loop reads CASNIRDNEQFF. The CDR3 nucleotides are TGTGCCAGTAATATACGGGACAATGAGCAGTTCTTC.

The rearrangement uses TRBV28 and TRBJ1-1, with 9 bases aligning to TRBD1. The germline V gene encodes CDR1 MDHEN and CDR2 SYDVKM. The CDR3 length is 15 residues. With V trimmed by 3 bases and J by 5 bases, 7 bases remained unmatched. The CDR3 bases are TGTGCCAGCAGTTTCCTGGGACAGGGAAAGACTGAAGCTTTCTTT. It is translated as CASSFLGQGKTEAFF.

The chain carries TRBV6-5 and TRBJ1-1, with D possibly matching TRBD1 (5 bases). V gave up 5 bases and J gave up 10 bases, with 11 bases separating them. The CDR3 contains 11 residues. The V gene's germline CDR1 is MNHEY and CDR2 SVGAGI. The DNA of the CDR3 is TGTGCCAGCAGTACCCCGGACATAGCTTTCTTT. As protein: CASSTPDIAFF.

V is TRBV18 and J is TRBJ1-5; 7 positions agree with TRBD1. Germline CDR1 reads KGHSH; CDR2 reads LQKENI. J was trimmed by 7 bases and V by 1 base; bases with no gene match: 7. The CDR3 covers 15 residues. In DNA, the CDR3 is TGTGCCAGCTCACCACAGGGGGCGGAAGGGCAGCCCCAGCATTTT. Its protein is CASSPQGAEGQPQHF.

The rearrangement uses TRBV19 and TRBJ1-5; 9 nucleotides agree with TRBD1. CDR3 length: 15 residues. The V segment lost 3 bases and the J segment 7 bases; nucleotides outside the gene matches: 7. Germline V gene data show CDR1 as LNHDA and CDR2 as SQIVND (reference sequence). The CDR3 loop is CASSMRTGVRQPQHF. The CDR3 DNA reads TGTGCCAGTAGTATGCGGACAGGGGTAAGGCAGCCCCAGCATTTT.

This clone has only one observation. This chain uses TRBV7-2 with TRBJ2-6; 7 bases align to TRBD1. The germline V gene has CDR1 SGHTA and CDR2 FQGNSA. Trimming took 6 bases from V and 0 from J; bases not matched to a gene: 2. CDR3 length: 15 residues. CDR3 DNA: TGTGCCAGCAGGACAGGGTACTCTGGGGCCAACGTCCTGACTTTC. Its translation: CASRTGYSGANVLTF.

There are a few counts of this clone. The rearrangement joins TRBV20-1 to TRBJ1-1; weak D call: TRBD1 (5 bases). Trimming cost V 7 bases and J 1 base, with 7 bases left between them. CDR1 and CDR2 (germline): DFQATT, SNEGSKA (reference sequence). This CDR3 contains 11 residues. The DNA for the CDR3 is TGCAGTGTCGACAGGAACACTGAAGCTTTCTTT. Translation gives CSVDRNTEAFF.

The rearrangement links TRBV30 to TRBJ1-6, with a possible D match to TRBD1 (6 bases). The CDR3 length is 14 residues. The germline V and J ends were trimmed by 7 bases and 4 bases, with 14 bases remaining between them. CDR1 and CDR2 (germline): GTSNPN, SVGIG (reference sequence). This chain's CDR3 is CASGQIGYNSPLHF. For the CDR3, the DNA is TGTGCCTCCGGACAGATCGGTTATAATTCACCCCTCCACTTT. Full variable domain (missing parts from reference TRBV30 and TRBJ1-6): SQTIHQWPATLVQPVGSPLSLECTVEGTSNPNLYWYRQAAGRGLQLLFYSVGIGQISSEVPQNLSASRPQDRQFILSSKKLLLSDSGFYLCASGQIGYNSPLHFGNGTRLTVT.

The chain is built from TRBV5-1 and TRBJ1-2; D unclear. V was pared by 0 bases and J by 4 bases, with 7 bases between. This CDR3 region has 13 residues. The germline V gene has CDR1 SGHRS and CDR2 YFSETQ. The CDR3 sequence: CASSLDSLYGYTF. The CDR3 bases are TGCGCCAGCAGCTTGGACAGTCTCTATGGCTACACCTTC.